The 19 T cell receptor beta chains reported below all come from one sample, sequenced in a study of high-grade serous ovarian cancer treatment subgroups. Tumor samples were obtained before definitive surgery or chemotherapy. Sequenced by immunoSEQ multiplex PCR; TCRdb stores in-frame clones only, minus some. This sample has some 40,000 clones, with 75% to 85% found just once. Specimen: tumor tissue. These receptors came from a human donor with high-grade serous ovarian cancer.

The chain has TRBV27 and TRBJ1-6; D not certain. This CDR3 has 14 residues. CDR1 and CDR2 (germline): MNHEY, SMNVEV (reference sequence). Trimming shortened V by 0 bases and J by 7 bases, and 7 bases separated the two germline ends. As DNA, the CDR3 is TGTGCCAGCAGTTTATCGGCAGCCAATTCACCCCTCCACTTT. As protein: CASSLSAANSPLHF.

The CDR3 loop is CASSFGLATGNEQFF. CDR3 bases: TGTGCCAGCAGCTTCGGGCTAGCAACAGGAAATGAGCAGTTCTTC. This chain links TRBV13 with TRBJ2-1; tentatively, D is TRBD1 or TRBD2 (5 bases each). V lost 3 bases and J lost 7, with 16 bases in between. Germline CDR1 PRHDT, CDR2 FYEKMQ (reference sequence). The CDR3 has 15 amino acids.

Comments on this clone: This sample includes further DNA sequences coding for the same CDR3. This chain uses TRBV27 with TRBJ2-7, with TRBD2 as a possible D gene (6 bases). V lost 6 bases to trimming and J lost 1 base, with 31 bases between them. This CDR3 region has 20 residues. Germline V gene lookup returns CDR1 MNHEY and CDR2 SMNVEV (reference sequence). CDR3 in amino acids: CASSPSPLSGLVPGSYEQYF. In DNA form, the CDR3 reads TGTGCCAGCAGCCCTAGCCCGCTCAGCGGGCTAGTTCCCGGTTCCTACGAGCAGTACTTC.

V and J are TRBV6-1 and TRBJ2-2, with D possibly TRBD2 on 6 matching bases. This CDR3 region has 13 residues. The germline CDR1 and CDR2 sequences are MNHNS and SASEGT. V was clipped by 1 base and J by 9 bases, with 9 bases between them. The CDR3 loop reads CASSEGDSWELFF. CDR3 nucleotides: TGTGCCAGCAGTGAAGGGGACTCCTGGGAGCTGTTTTTT.

V usage is TRBV15 and J usage is TRBJ2-1; maybe TRBD2 (6 bases). The CDR3 covers 14 residues. CDR1 is LNHNV and CDR2 is YYDKDF in the germline V gene (reference sequence). Between the trimmed V and J ends, which lost 5 bases and 7 bases, there was a span of 15 bases. The CDR3 loop is CATSGMTSRNEQFF. The CDR3 DNA sequence: TGTGCCACCAGCGGGATGACTAGTCGGAATGAGCAGTTCTTC.

V gene TRBV7-2 combines with J gene TRBJ2-5; 7 bases fit TRBD2. Per the germline V gene, CDR1 is SGHTA and CDR2 is FQGNSA. This CDR3 contains 14 residues. The V gene end was trimmed by 6 bases and the J gene end by 4 bases; junction bases not matched to a gene: 8. CDR3 loop: CASSFSGEGETQYF. In DNA form, the CDR3 reads TGTGCCAGCAGTTTCTCGGGGGAGGGAGAGACCCAGTACTTC.

Relative to its sample, this clone is medium-sized. The chain is built from TRBV27 and TRBJ1-2; TRBD1 might be the D (5 bases). Per germline, CDR1 MNHEY and CDR2 SMNVEV (reference sequence). This CDR3 comprises 12 residues. V lost 7 bases and J lost 3, with 9 bases in between. The CDR3 protein is CASKGQDYGYTF. CDR3 sequence (DNA): TGTGCCAGCAAGGGGCAGGACTATGGCTACACCTTC.

The count of this clone is one. The J gene is TRBJ2-7, the V gene TRBV4-1; D is possibly TRBD1 (6 bases). Germline V gene data show CDR1 as MGHRA and CDR2 as YSYEKL. Deletions cut 1 base from V and 2 bases from J, with 24 bases between. The CDR3 length is 19 residues. The CDR3 region is CASSQVYSGRDNYPYEQYF. CDR3 coding DNA: TGCGCCAGCAGCCAAGTTTATTCGGGCCGGGACAACTATCCCTACGAGCAGTACTTC.

This chain joins TRBV6-1 and TRBJ1-1; D gene ambiguous. The CDR3 is made up of 12 amino acids. Trimming left V 4 bases short and J 6 bases short, with 9 bases between. The germline V gene encodes CDR1 MNHNS and CDR2 SASEGT. This CDR3 is CASSAPPPEAFF. Here the CDR3 DNA reads TGTGCCAGCAGTGCTCCCCCCCCTGAAGCTTTCTTT.

The V and J genes are TRBV5-4 and TRBJ1-4; no firm D call. The CDR3 extends over 15 amino acids. The ends were cut back, 4 bases at V and 1 base at J, with 11 bases in the middle. Germline CDR1 reads SGHNT; CDR2 reads YYREEE (reference sequence). The CDR3: CASSHEGRTNEKLFF. The CDR3 nucleotides read TGTGCCAGCAGCCACGAGGGTAGAACTAATGAAAAACTGTTTTTT. Full variable domain (outside the CDR3, taken from reference TRBV5-4 and TRBJ1-4): ETGVTQSPTHLIKTRGQQVTLRCSSQSGHNTVSWYQQALGQGPQFIFQYYREEENGRGNFPPRFSGLQFPNYSSELNVNALELDDSALYLCASSHEGRTNEKLFFGSGTQLSVL.

The CDR3 DNA is TGTGCCAGCAGCCCGGGGGGGGCGGCAAGAGAGCAGTACTTC. Translating it yields CASSPGGAAREQYF. This sequence joins TRBV7-2 and TRBJ2-5, with 8 bases identical to TRBD2. The CDR3 covers 14 residues. Trimming cost V 5 bases and J 11 bases; bases outside gene matches: 13. CDR1 is SGHTA, CDR2 FQGNSA, per germline.

V usage is TRBV28 and J usage is TRBJ2-1; the D is unclear. The V end lost 1 base, the J end lost 7 bases, and 8 bases lay between the germline ends. CDR3 length: 13 amino acids. CDR1 is MDHEN and CDR2 is SYDVKM in the germline V gene. The CDR3 sequence: CASSLSGTNEQFF. DNA of the CDR3: TGTGCCAGCAGTTTATCCGGAACGAATGAGCAGTTCTTC.

The J gene is TRBJ2-7, the V gene TRBV27; maybe TRBD2 (6 bases). V dropped 8 bases and J dropped 7 bases, with 12 bases sitting between them. Per the germline V gene, CDR1 is MNHEY and CDR2 is SMNVEV (reference sequence). The CDR3 is made up of 11 amino acids. DNA for the CDR3: TGTGCCAGCTCCATGGGACTGGAGCAGTACTTC. Translation: CASSMGLEQYF.

The chain employs TRBV9 and TRBJ2-3, with D possibly being TRBD1 or TRBD2 (5 bases each). Germline-derived CDR1 and CDR2 are SGDLS and YYNGEE. V lost 4 bases to trimming and J lost 2 bases, with 17 bases between them. The CDR3 loop spans 16 amino acids. The CDR3 reads CASSPGAAYYTDTQYF. Written as DNA, the CDR3 is TGTGCCAGCAGCCCCGGGGCGGCCTATTACACAGATACGCAGTATTTT.

The chain is built from TRBV4-2 and TRBJ1-2; 7 nucleotides line up with TRBD1. The germline V gene encodes CDR1 LGHNA and CDR2 YNFKEQ. With 0 bases clipped from V and 4 bases from J, the junction kept 8 bases outside the gene matches. The CDR3 extends over 16 amino acids. CDR3 DNA sequence: TGTGCCAGCAGCCAAGAGCCCTCTACAGGGGTCTATGGCTACACCTTC. This translates into CASSQEPSTGVYGYTF.

The V call is TRBV4-2, the J call TRBJ2-7; D tentatively reads TRBD1 or TRBD2 (6 bases each). The CDR3 spans 17 residues. Germline assignment: CDR1 LGHNA and CDR2 YNFKEQ. Trimming shortened V by 0 bases and J by 3 bases, and 18 bases separated the two germline ends. As DNA, the CDR3 is TGTGCCAGCAGCCAAGATAAGGGGGAAGGGACTCGCTACGAGCAGTACTTC. This codes for CASSQDKGEGTRYEQYF.

The chain recombines TRBV6-1 with TRBJ2-1; 9 bases are a match to TRBD1. Germline V gene lookup returns CDR1 MNHNS and CDR2 SASEGT. The CDR3 is made up of 15 amino acids. J lost 10 bases, V lost 7 bases, and 14 bases had no gene match. DNA of the CDR3: TGTGCCAGCACTCCACTAGATACAGGGGGCGGCGAGCAGTTCTTC. Translating it yields CASTPLDTGGGEQFF.

The V call is TRBV5-6, the J call TRBJ1-3; 10 positions match TRBD1. Germline assignment: CDR1 SGHDT and CDR2 YYEEEE. The CDR3 loop spans 14 amino acids. J was trimmed by 7 bases and V by 0 bases; bases with no gene match: 1. The CDR3 spells CASSLGTGGNTIYF. CDR3 DNA sequence: TGTGCCAGCAGCTTGGGGACAGGGGGTAACACCATATATTTT.

V gene TRBV27 combines with J gene TRBJ2-7; TRBD1 might be the D (5 bases). CDR3 size: 17 residues. The germline V gene has CDR1 MNHEY and CDR2 SMNVEV (reference sequence). V lost 4 bases, J lost 3 bases, and 22 bases lay in between. CDR3 bases: TGTGCCAGCAGTTACGGTAGGGGCCCTCAGGGATTCTACGAGCAGTACTTC. Protein product: CASSYGRGPQGFYEQYF.